Detailed here is one T cell receptor beta chain. Its antigen is still unknown. Base qualities are not at hand, and no much larger clone is one base apart. The library was obtained by the immunoSEQ multiplex PCR assay. For most patients, genomic DNA was isolated with the Qiagen DNeasy Blood and Tissue Kit and sent frozen to Adaptive Biotechnologies for TCR sequencing. For most patients, genomic DNA was subjected to high-throughput TCR-beta CDR3 sequencing by Adaptive Biotechnologies. The paper's processing steps were these. TCR sequencing data were retrieved from Adaptive's ImmunoSEQ software for about 17 patients, whereas three other patients were processed with MiXCR and VDJtools. To correct CD4 versus CD8 sorting errors, sequences present in both subsets at a frequency ratio below 5:1 were removed. CDR3 nucleotide sequences shared by donor and recipient were removed because the origin of these sequences could not be assigned. To be classed as alloreactive, a clone needed at least 2-fold expansion over unstimulated cells and a minimum CFSE-low frequency of 0.002% (template counts) or 0.001% (read counts). A clone was considered mappable if detected in the sequenced pre-transplant spleen, lymph node, or MLR CFSE-low populations of the donor or recipient. Cumulative frequency of alloreactive clones was calculated as a percentage of all sequences weighted by copy number. In its TCRdb copy, this immuneACCESS table keeps in-frame sequences only and misses some clones. Where compared with another copy, unresolved V genes explain less than half of these, and the others have no known cause. That table gives V, J and clone size, and the DNA gave D and trimming. Counted in this sample were some 96,000 clones; about 88% of them appeared once. The ten largest make up about 0.9% of the sample.

The record originates from a study of graft-versus-host responses after intestinal transplantation (dated by TCRdb to about 2021). Looking at the study overall: Recipients received multivisceral, liver-intestinal, or isolated intestinal transplants. A peak of at least 4% donor T cells among recipient peripheral blood mononuclear cells was the definition used for donor T cell macrochimerism. Samples from a few later patients were sequenced in-house on an Illumina MiSeq with MiXCR processing rather than by the commercial service. Graft-versus-host and host-versus-graft alloreactive T cell clones were tracked in the graft, circulation and bone marrow after intestinal transplantation using bulk TCR-beta CDR3 sequencing. Anti-thymocyte globulin induction was given to all recipients, followed by maintenance tacrolimus and steroids for about 3 years. To identify alloreactive clones, pre-transplant mixed lymphocyte reaction products were sequenced and then compared with unstimulated pre-transplant donor and recipient T cells. A cohort of about two dozen intestinal transplant recipients, including one retransplant, was enrolled, and a few patients lacking pretransplant specimens were excluded. What the research found in general, with its limitations: GvH clones were detected in recipient bone marrow, and some of these GvH clones were observed earlier in ileal mucosa or blood, consistent with an intestinal mucosal origin. Conclusions were limited by the relatively low number and heterogeneity of intestinal transplant patients. Early after transplant, peak levels of circulating GvH clones were found to be associated with declines in HvG clones. Patients with donor T cell macrochimerism had high GvH to HvG T cell clonal ratios in their allografts.

This specimen's time point label, per the study, means: cells obtained before transplantation from donor or recipient. CD3+CD4+ and CD3+CD8+ populations were FACS-sorted from unstimulated pre-transplant donor and recipient cells taken from spleen or lymph nodes. The germline V gene provides CDR1 SGHRS and CDR2 YFSETQ. There are 18 amino acids in the CDR3, from cysteine to phenylalanine inclusive. Only CDR3 DNA is held: 54 bases, read in frame from base 1. Trimming removed 4 bases from V and 2 bases from J, leaving 21 bases between the germline ends. This sequence was found in a human donor who was the organ donor for an intestinal transplant. The material was unstimulated CD4+ T cells sorted from spleen or lymph node cells, obtained before transplant. The receptor chain draws on TRBV5-1 and TRBJ2-2; the D segment could be TRBD2, given 6 matching bases. In nucleotide form, the sequence is TGCGCCAGCAGCGAATTATCAGCGGGCCTGGTTAACACCGGGGAGCTGTTTTTT. Its amino acids are CASSELSAGLVNTGELFF.